A selection of T cell receptor beta chains follows, all from one sample in a study of CD8 T cells in Susac syndrome. TCRdb recomputed calls from the immunoSEQ multiplex PCR reads with MiXCR, one row per CDR3 protein. This sample has about 140,000 distinct CDR3 sequences; roughly 94% occur once, and the top ten carry approximately 0.25%. The sample was CD8+ T cells from PBMCs. These receptor sequences come from a human donor in good health. Both conserved end residues are part of each CDR3. The order of the fields is V gene, J gene, clone size, D gene, CDR3 DNA, CDR3 protein. The D gene is left open where the match is weak. Size tells how often a clone was seen (once, few, many) or the class of an expanded clone, and some rows leave it out.

v_gene: TRBV28
j_gene: TRBJ2-7
abundance: NA
d_gene: NA
CDR3nt: TGTGCCAGTTACACTTTCTCCTACGAGCAGTACTTC
CDR3aa: CASYTFSYEQYF

v_gene: TRBV5-1
j_gene: TRBJ2-7
abundance: NA
d_gene: TRBD2
CDR3nt: TGCGCCAGCAGCTCGGCTAGCGGGACTTACGAGCAGTACTTC
CDR3aa: CASSSASGTYEQYF

v_gene: TRBV27
j_gene: TRBJ1-2
abundance: NA
d_gene: TRBD1
CDR3nt: TGTGCCAGCAGTTCGTCCGGATGGGACAGGTTCTTGGGTGGCTACACCTTC
CDR3aa: CASSSSGWDRFLGGYTF

v_gene: TRBV29-1
j_gene: TRBJ2-2
abundance: NA
d_gene: NA
CDR3nt: TGCAGCGTTGAAGATTGGGGGGATCGGACCGGGGAGCTGTTTTTT
CDR3aa: CSVEDWGDRTGELFF

v_gene: TRBV7-9
j_gene: TRBJ2-3
abundance: NA
d_gene: TRBD2
CDR3nt: TGTGCCAGCAGCTCGGCGGGAGTAACGGATACGCAGTATTTT
CDR3aa: CASSSAGVTDTQYF

v_gene: TRBV4-3
j_gene: TRBJ1-4
abundance: NA
d_gene: NA
CDR3nt: TGCGCCAGCAGCCCAGCCACAGGGAGCGAAAAACTGTTTTTT
CDR3aa: CASSPATGSEKLFF

v_gene: TRBV27
j_gene: TRBJ2-3
abundance: NA
d_gene: NA
CDR3nt: TGTGCCAGCAGTTTATCCTCCTGGACAGACATCCCAGATACGCAGTATTTT
CDR3aa: CASSLSSWTDIPDTQYF

v_gene: TRBV29-1
j_gene: TRBJ2-1
abundance: NA
d_gene: TRBD2
CDR3nt: TGCAGCGTCGACCCGCGGGGGGGCTACAATGAGCAGTTCTTC
CDR3aa: CSVDPRGGYNEQFF

v_gene: TRBV29-1
j_gene: TRBJ2-1
abundance: NA
d_gene: TRBD2
CDR3nt: TGCAGCGACCTCCAACTAGCGGGAGAAGGGTTCTTC
CDR3aa: CSDLQLAGEGFF

v_gene: TRBV5-4
j_gene: TRBJ2-7
abundance: NA
d_gene: TRBD2
CDR3nt: TGTGCCAGCAGCTTGGATCCTAGCGGGGCCTACGAGCAGTACTTC
CDR3aa: CASSLDPSGAYEQYF

v_gene: TRBV30
j_gene: TRBJ2-3
abundance: once
d_gene: NA
CDR3nt: TGTGCCTGGAGTGTTGTGGAGAGCGCAGATACGCAGTATTTT
CDR3aa: CAWSVVESADTQYF

v_gene: TRBV6-5
j_gene: TRBJ2-2
abundance: NA
d_gene: TRBD2
CDR3nt: TGTGCCAGCAGTCGGACTAGCGGCTACACCGGGGAGCTGTTTTTT
CDR3aa: CASSRTSGYTGELFF

v_gene: TRBV27
j_gene: TRBJ2-7
abundance: NA
d_gene: NA
CDR3nt: TGTGCCAGCAGTTCCGACAGCCCAGGAGTGAAGCAGTACTTC
CDR3aa: CASSSDSPGVKQYF

v_gene: TRBV19
j_gene: TRBJ1-1
abundance: NA
d_gene: NA
CDR3nt: TGTGCCAGTAGTTTGCATAACACTGAAGCTTTCTTT
CDR3aa: CASSLHNTEAFF

v_gene: TRBV27
j_gene: TRBJ2-7
abundance: NA
d_gene: NA
CDR3nt: TGTGCCAGCAGTTTATCGGAAGGGTTGGTGCAGTACTTC
CDR3aa: CASSLSEGLVQYF

v_gene: TRBV19
j_gene: TRBJ2-1
abundance: few
d_gene: NA
CDR3nt: TGTGCCAGTACAGGATACAATGAGCAGTTCTTC
CDR3aa: CASTGYNEQFF

v_gene: TRBV20-1
j_gene: TRBJ2-1
abundance: NA
d_gene: TRBD2
CDR3nt: TGCAGTGCTGGTGACCACTTAGCGGGAGTGACTTACAATGAGCAGTTCTTC
CDR3aa: CSAGDHLAGVTYNEQFF

v_gene: TRBV28
j_gene: TRBJ2-5
abundance: NA
d_gene: NA
CDR3nt: TGTGCCAGCAGTTTGAGGAGCGCGGGGGAGACCCAGTACTTC
CDR3aa: CASSLRSAGETQYF

v_gene: TRBV2
j_gene: TRBJ1-1
abundance: once
d_gene: NA
CDR3nt: TGTGCCAGCAGTGATGGGTTCGAGTTGGGTGAAGCTTTCTTT
CDR3aa: CASSDGFELGEAFF

v_gene: TRBV12-3/TRBV12-4
j_gene: TRBJ1-5
abundance: NA
d_gene: NA
CDR3nt: TGTGCCAGCAATTCGGGGGGGCCAAATCAGCCCCAGCATTTT
CDR3aa: CASNSGGPNQPQHF

v_gene: TRBV20-1
j_gene: TRBJ2-7
abundance: NA
d_gene: TRBD2
CDR3nt: TGCAGTGCTAGAGTAGGGTGGCGGGAGCATCACGAGCAGTACTTC
CDR3aa: CSARVGWREHHEQYF

v_gene: TRBV15
j_gene: TRBJ2-5
abundance: NA
d_gene: NA
CDR3nt: TGTGCCACCAGCTCGGGCCAAATCCGGGAGACCCAGTACTTC
CDR3aa: CATSSGQIRETQYF